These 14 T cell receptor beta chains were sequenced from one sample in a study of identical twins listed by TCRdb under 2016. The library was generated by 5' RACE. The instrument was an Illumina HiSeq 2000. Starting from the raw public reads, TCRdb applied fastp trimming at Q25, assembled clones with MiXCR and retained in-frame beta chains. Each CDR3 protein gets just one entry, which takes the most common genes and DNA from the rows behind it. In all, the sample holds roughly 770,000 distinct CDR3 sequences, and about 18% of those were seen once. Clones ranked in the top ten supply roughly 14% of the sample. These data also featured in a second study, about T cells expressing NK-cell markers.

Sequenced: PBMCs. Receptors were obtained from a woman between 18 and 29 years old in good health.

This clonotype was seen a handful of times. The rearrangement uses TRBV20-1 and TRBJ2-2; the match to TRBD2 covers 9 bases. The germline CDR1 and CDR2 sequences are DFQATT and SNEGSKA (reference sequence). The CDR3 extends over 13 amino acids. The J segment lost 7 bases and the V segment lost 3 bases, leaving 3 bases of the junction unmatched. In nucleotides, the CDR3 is TGCAGTGCTAGGAGCGGGAGGAGCGGGGAGCTGTTTTTT. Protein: CSARSGRSGELFF.

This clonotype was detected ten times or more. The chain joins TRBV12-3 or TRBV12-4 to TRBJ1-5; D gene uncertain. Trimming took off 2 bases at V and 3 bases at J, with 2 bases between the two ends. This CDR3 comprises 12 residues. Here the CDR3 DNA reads TGTGCCAGCAGTTTAACCAATCAGCCCCAGCATTTT. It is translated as CASSLTNQPQHF.

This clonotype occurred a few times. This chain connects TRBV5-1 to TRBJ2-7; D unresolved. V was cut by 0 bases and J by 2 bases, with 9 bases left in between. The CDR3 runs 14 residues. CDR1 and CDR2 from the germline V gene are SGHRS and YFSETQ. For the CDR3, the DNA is TGCGCCAGCAGCTTGGAAAGGGCTACCTACGAGCAGTACTTC. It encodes CASSLERATYEQYF.

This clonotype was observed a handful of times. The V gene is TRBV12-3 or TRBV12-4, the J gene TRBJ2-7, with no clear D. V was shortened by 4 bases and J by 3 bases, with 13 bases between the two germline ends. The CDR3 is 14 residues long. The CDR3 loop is CASSSRRRGYEQYF. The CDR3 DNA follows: TGTGCCAGCAGTTCCCGGCGCAGAGGCTACGAGCAGTACTTC.

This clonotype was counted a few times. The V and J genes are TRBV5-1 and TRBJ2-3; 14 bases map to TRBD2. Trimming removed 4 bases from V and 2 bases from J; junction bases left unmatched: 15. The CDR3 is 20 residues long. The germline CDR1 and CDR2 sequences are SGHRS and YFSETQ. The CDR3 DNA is TGCGCCAGCAGCCGTGCACCGGGACTAGCGGGAGTAGGTGACACAGATACGCAGTATTTT. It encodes CASSRAPGLAGVGDTDTQYF.

CDR3 protein: CASSLTSRFEQYF. CDR3 nucleotides: TGTGCCAGCAGCTTGACTAGCCGGTTCGAGCAGTACTTC. V gene TRBV12-3 or TRBV12-4 combines with J gene TRBJ2-7, with 7 positions matching TRBD2. V shed 6 bases, J shed 6 bases, and the junction held 8 bases outside the gene matches. CDR3 length: 13 amino acids.

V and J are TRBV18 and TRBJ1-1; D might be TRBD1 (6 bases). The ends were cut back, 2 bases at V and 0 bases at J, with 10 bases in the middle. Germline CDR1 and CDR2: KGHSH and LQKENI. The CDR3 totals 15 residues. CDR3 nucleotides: TGTGCCAGCTCACCAAGGGGGGGCCTGAACACTGAAGCTTTCTTT. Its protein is CASSPRGGLNTEAFF.

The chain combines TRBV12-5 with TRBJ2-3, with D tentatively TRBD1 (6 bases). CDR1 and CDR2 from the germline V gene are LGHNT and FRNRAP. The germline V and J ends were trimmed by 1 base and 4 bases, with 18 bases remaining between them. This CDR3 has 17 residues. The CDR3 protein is CASGLGWTASLSDTQYF. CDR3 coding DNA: TGTGCTAGTGGTTTGGGATGGACAGCATCCCTCTCAGATACGCAGTATTTT. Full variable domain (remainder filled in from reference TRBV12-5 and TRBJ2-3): DARVTQTPRHKVTEMGQEVTMRCQPILGHNTVFWYRQTMMQGLELLAYFRNRAPLDDSGMPKDRFSAEMPDATLATLKIQPSEPRDSAVYFCASGLGWTASLSDTQYFGPGTRLTVL.

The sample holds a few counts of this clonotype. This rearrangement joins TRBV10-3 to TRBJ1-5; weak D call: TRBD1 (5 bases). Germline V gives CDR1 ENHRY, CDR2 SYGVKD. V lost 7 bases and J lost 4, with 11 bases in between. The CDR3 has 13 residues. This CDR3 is CAIKGQENQPQHF. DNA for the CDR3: TGTGCCATCAAGGGGCAGGAGAATCAGCCCCAGCATTTT.

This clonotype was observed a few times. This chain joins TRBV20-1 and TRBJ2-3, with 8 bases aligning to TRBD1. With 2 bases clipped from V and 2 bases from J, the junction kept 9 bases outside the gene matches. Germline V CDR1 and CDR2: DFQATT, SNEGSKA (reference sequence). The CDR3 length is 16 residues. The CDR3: CSARKTAGGVTDTQYF. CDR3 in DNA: TGCAGTGCTAGAAAAACTGCAGGGGGCGTCACAGATACGCAGTATTTT.

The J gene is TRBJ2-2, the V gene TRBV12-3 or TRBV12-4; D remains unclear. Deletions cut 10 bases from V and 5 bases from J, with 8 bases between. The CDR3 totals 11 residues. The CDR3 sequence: CATRLTGELFF. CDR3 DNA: TGTGCCACCAGGCTAACCGGGGAGCTGTTTTTT.

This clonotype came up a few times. The CDR3 DNA reads TGTGCCAGCAGCCCGGGGGGACAGGGGTTCTACGAGCAGTACTTC. Amino acid sequence: CASSPGGQGFYEQYF. The chain combines TRBV7-8 with TRBJ2-7; 10 nucleotides align to TRBD1. The germline gives CDR1 SGHVS, CDR2 FQNEAQ. J was trimmed by 3 bases and V by 5 bases; bases with no gene match: 7. This CDR3 comprises 15 residues.

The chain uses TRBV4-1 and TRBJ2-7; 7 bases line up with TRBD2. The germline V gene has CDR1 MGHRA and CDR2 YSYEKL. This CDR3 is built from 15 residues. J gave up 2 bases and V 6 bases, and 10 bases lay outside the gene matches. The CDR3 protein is CASRRTSAKPYEQYF. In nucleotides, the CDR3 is TGCGCCAGCAGGCGAACTAGCGCCAAGCCCTACGAGCAGTACTTC.

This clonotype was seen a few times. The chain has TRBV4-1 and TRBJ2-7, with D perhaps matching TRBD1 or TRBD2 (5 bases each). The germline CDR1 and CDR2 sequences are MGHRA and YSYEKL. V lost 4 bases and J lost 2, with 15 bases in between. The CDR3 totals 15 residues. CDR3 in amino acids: CASSLTGTATYEQYF. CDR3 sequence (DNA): TGCGCCAGCAGCCTAACCGGGACCGCGACCTACGAGCAGTACTTC.